The clone carrying this T cell receptor beta chain has only a few counts. Antigen unknown. Germline values: CDR1 MNHNS, CDR2 SASEGT. V was trimmed by 5 bases and J by 1 base, leaving 12 bases between them. The CDR3 has 16 residues. MiXCR, applied by TCRdb to the 5' RACE reads, yields one record per CDR3 protein. Of 320,000 or so distinct CDR3 sequences in the sample, roughly 8% are singletons; the top ten hold approximately 15%. This entry is derived from a study of T cells after yellow fever vaccination. Study-level results: Contamination by abundant bulk-population clonotypes could be present in FACS-sorted repertoires. A limited proportion of clonotypes was detected within both the CD4 and CD8 compartments. Weaker, the secondary response had a peak occurring faster, on day 5 versus 15.

This chain links TRBV6-1 with TRBJ1-6; D gene unclear. The sequence derives from a man younger than 35 who received the YFV17D yellow fever vaccine. The starting material was PBMCs, obtained roughly seven weeks after the first yellow fever vaccination. CDR3 in amino acids: CASSRRRESYNSPLHF. CDR3 coding DNA: TGTGCCAGCAGTCGGAGGAGGGAGTCCTATAATTCACCCCTCCACTTT.